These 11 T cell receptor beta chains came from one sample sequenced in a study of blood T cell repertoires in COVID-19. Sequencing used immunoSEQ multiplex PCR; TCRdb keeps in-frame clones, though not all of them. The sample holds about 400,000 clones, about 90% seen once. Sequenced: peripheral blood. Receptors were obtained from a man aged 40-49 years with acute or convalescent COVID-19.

CDR3: CASSPGGARFEAFF. In nucleotides, the CDR3 is TGTGCCAGCAGCCCCGGGGGGGCGCGATTTGAAGCTTTCTTT. The chain combines TRBV6-5 with TRBJ1-1; weak D call: TRBD1 (6 bases). V was cut by 6 bases and J by 7 bases, with 18 bases left in between. Germline V gene lookup returns CDR1 MNHEY and CDR2 SVGAGI. The CDR3 totals 14 residues.

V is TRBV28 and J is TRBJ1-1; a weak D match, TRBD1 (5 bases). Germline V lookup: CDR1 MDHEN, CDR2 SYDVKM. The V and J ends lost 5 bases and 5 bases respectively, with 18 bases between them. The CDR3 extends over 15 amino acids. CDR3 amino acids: CASSGGEGVWTEAFF. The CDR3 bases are TGTGCCAGCAGTGGGGGGGAAGGGGTTTGGACTGAAGCTTTCTTT.

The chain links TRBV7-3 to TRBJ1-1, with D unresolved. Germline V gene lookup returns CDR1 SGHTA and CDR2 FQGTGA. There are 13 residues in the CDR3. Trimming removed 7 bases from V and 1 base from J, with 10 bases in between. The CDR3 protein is CASKYGGNTEAFF. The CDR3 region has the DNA TGTGCCAGCAAATACGGCGGGAACACTGAAGCTTTCTTT.

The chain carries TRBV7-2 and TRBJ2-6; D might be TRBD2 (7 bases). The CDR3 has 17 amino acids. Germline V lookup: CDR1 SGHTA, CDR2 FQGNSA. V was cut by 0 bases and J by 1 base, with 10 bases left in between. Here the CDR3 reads CASSLAGGVSGANVLTF. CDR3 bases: TGTGCCAGCAGCTTAGCAGGGGGGGTTTCTGGGGCCAACGTCCTGACTTTC.

CDR3 sequence reads: CASSSPTSGRAPNEQFF. The CDR3 DNA follows: TGTGCCAGCAGCTCACCGACTAGCGGGAGGGCCCCCAATGAGCAGTTCTTC. The V gene is TRBV7-6, the J gene TRBJ2-1, with TRBD2 matching 14 bases. Germline CDR1 reads SGHVS; CDR2 reads FNYEAQ. The V gene end was trimmed by 4 bases and the J gene end by 6 bases; junction bases not matched to a gene: 8. The CDR3 covers 17 residues.

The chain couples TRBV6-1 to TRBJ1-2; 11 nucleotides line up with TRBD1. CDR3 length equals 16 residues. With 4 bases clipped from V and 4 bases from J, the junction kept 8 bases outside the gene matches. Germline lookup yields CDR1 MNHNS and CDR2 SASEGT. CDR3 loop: CASSALGQGAIYGYTF. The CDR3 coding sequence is TGTGCCAGCAGTGCTCTTGGACAGGGGGCAATCTATGGCTACACCTTC.

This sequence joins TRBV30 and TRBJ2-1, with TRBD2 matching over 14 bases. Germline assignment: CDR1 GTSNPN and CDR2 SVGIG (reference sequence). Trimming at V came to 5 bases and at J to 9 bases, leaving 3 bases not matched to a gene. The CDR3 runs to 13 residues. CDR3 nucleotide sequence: TGTGCCTGGGACGGACTAGCGGGAGGTGAGCAGTTCTTC. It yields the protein CAWDGLAGGEQFF.

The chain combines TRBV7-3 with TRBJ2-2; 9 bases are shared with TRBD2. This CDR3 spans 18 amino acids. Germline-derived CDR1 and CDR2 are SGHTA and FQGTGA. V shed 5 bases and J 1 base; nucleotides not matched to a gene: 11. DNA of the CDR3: TGTGCCAGCAGCCCACGGCCATATAGCGGGGGGAACACCGGGGAGCTGTTTTTT. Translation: CASSPRPYSGGNTGELFF.

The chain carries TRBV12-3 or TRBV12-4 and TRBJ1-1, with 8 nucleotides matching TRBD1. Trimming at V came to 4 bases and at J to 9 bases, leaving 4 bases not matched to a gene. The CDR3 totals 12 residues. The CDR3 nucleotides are TGTGCCAGCAGTTCCAGGGGGCCCAAAGCTTTCTTT. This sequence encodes CASSSRGPKAFF.

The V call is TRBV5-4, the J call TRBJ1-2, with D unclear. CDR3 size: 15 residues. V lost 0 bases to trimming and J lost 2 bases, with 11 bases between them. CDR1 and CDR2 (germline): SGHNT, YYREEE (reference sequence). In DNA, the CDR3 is TGTGCCAGCAGCTTGGCCGGTACAGAAAACTATGGCTACACCTTC. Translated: CASSLAGTENYGYTF. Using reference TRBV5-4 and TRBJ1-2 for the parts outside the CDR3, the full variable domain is ETGVTQSPTHLIKTRGQQVTLRCSSQSGHNTVSWYQQALGQGPQFIFQYYREEENGRGNFPPRFSGLQFPNYSSELNVNALELDDSALYLCASSLAGTENYGYTFGSGTRLTVV.

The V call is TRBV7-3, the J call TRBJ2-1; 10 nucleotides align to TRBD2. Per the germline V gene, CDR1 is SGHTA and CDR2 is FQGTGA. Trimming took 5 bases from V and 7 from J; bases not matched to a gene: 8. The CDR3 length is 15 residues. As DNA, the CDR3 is TGTGCCAGCAGCCACTTAGCGGGAGGCGTGAATGAGCAGTTCTTC. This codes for CASSHLAGGVNEQFF.